This paragraph covers one T cell receptor beta chain sequence. The junction had 11 bases not matched to a gene; V was cut back by 6 bases and J by 3 bases. This CDR3 is built from 15 residues. Germline V gene sequence: CDR1 MNHEY, CDR2 SVGAGI. These data originate in a study of CD8 T cell repertoires and HIV-1 epitope variants. The wider study: Each of Twenty-five Gag and Nef epitope peptides stimulated a separate culture. Cultures ran around ten days, with IL-2, IL-7 and IL-15 added on days 3 and 7. Control wells had CMV/EBV/flu peptides, negative Ebola AY9, or no peptide.

Here immunoSEQ multiplex PCR was the method, and the copy in TCRdb shows in-frame clones only, minus some. The repertoire holds tens of thousands of clones, with 70% to 75% as singletons. The TCR originated in a male donor with HIV. The sequencing input was uncultured baseline CD8+ T cells from peripheral blood mononuclear cells (PBMCs). The chain links TRBV6-5 to TRBJ2-7, with TRBD1 matching over 7 bases. The CDR3 protein is CASSQITGAGYEQYF. The CDR3 bases are TGTGCCAGCAGCCAAATTACAGGGGCCGGCTACGAGCAGTACTTC.